This paragraph reports one TCR beta chain. Indicated time point: pretreatment peripheral blood. These data belong to a study of PD-L1 blockade in urothelial cancer. Produced via immunoSEQ multiplex PCR; TCRdb's table is partial and in-frame only. Here the sample spans 35,000 to 45,000 clones, 65% to 90% being singletons. This TCR was sampled from a man in his sixties with urothelial cancer. The material sequenced was PBMCs, taken around atezolizumab (anti-PD-L1) treatment.

CDR3 sequence (DNA): TGTGCCAGCAGCCCCGGGACAGGGCTTAGTAGTGAGCAGTTCTTC. Its translation is CASSPGTGLSSEQFF. The V and J genes are TRBV7-3 and TRBJ2-1; 9 bases are a match to TRBD1. Germline V CDR1 and CDR2: SGHTA, FQGTGA. The length of the CDR3 is 15 residues. The V gene end was trimmed by 5 bases and the J gene end by 9 bases; junction bases not matched to a gene: 11.